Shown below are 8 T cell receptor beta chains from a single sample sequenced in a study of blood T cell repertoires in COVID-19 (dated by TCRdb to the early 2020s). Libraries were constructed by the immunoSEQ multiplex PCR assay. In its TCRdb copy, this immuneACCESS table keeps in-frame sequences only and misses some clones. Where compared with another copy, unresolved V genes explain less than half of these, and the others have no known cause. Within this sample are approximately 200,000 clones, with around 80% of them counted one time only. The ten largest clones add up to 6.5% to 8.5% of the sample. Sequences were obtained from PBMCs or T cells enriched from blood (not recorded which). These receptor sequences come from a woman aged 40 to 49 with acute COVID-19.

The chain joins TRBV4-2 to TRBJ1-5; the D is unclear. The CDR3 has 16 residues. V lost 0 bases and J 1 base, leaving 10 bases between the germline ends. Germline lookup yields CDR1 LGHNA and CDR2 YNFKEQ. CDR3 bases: TGTGCCAGCAGCCAAGAACCTCGCGAAAGCAATCAGCCCCAGCATTTT. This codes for CASSQEPRESNQPQHF.

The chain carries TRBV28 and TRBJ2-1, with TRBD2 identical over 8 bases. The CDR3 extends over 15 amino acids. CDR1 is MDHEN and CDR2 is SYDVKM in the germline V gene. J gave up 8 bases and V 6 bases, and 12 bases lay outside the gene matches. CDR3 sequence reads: CASRSGSGGRDEQFF. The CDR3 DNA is TGTGCCAGCAGAAGCGGGAGCGGGGGTAGGGATGAGCAGTTCTTC.

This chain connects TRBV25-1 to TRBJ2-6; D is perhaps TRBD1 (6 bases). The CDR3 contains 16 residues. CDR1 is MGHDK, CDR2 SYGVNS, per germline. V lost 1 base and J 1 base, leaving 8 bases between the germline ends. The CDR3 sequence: CASSESRGSGANVLTF. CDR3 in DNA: TGTGCCAGCAGTGAATCGAGGGGGTCTGGGGCCAACGTCCTGACTTTC.

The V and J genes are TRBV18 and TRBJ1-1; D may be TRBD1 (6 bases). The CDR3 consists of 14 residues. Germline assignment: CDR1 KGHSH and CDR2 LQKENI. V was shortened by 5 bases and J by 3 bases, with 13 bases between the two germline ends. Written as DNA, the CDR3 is TGTGCCAGCTCAAAAGAGGCAGGGGACACTGAAGCTTTCTTT. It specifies CASSKEAGDTEAFF.

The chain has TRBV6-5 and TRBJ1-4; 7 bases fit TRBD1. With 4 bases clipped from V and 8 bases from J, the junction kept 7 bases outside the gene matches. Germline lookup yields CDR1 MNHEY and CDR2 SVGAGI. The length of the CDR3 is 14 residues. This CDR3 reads CASSSGRGEEKLFF. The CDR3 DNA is TGTGCCAGCAGTTCGGGCAGGGGGGAGGAAAAACTGTTTTTT.

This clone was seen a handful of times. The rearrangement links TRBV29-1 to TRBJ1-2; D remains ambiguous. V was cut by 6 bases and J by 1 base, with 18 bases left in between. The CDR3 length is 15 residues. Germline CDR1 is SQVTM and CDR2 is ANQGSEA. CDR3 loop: CSVQTTGGFNYGYTF. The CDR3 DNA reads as TGCAGCGTCCAGACGACGGGAGGGTTTAACTATGGCTACACCTTC.

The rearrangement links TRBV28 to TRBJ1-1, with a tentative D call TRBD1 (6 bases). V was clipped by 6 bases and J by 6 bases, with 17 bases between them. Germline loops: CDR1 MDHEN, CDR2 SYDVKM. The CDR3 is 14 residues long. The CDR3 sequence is CASSLATGHPEAFF. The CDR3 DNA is TGTGCCAGCAGCCTAGCCACAGGGCACCCTGAAGCTTTCTTT.

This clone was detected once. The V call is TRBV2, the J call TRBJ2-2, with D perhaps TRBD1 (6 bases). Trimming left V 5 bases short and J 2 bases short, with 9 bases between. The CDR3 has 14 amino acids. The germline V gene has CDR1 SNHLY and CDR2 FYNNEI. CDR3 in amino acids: CASSYRDNTGELFF. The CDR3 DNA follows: TGTGCCAGCAGTTACAGGGATAACACCGGGGAGCTGTTTTTT.